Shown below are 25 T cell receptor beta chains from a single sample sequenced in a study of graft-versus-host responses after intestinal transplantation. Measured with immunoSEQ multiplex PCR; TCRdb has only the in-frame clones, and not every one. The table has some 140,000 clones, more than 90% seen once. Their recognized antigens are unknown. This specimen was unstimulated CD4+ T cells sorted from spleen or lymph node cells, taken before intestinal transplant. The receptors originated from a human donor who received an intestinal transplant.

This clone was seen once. CDR3: CASRSRSNQPQHF. The CDR3 DNA is TGTGCCAGTAGGTCCAGAAGCAATCAGCCCCAGCATTTT. The chain links TRBV19 to TRBJ1-5; D is undetermined. V lost 6 bases and J 1 base, leaving 7 bases between the germline ends. CDR1 and CDR2 (germline): LNHDA, SQIVND (reference sequence). This CDR3 has 13 amino acids.

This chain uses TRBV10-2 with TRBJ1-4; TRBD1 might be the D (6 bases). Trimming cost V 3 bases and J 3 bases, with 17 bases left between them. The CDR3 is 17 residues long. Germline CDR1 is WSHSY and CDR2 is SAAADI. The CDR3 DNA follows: TGCGCCAGCAGTGAAATACTACAGGGAATACCTAATGAAAAACTGTTTTTT. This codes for CASSEILQGIPNEKLFF.

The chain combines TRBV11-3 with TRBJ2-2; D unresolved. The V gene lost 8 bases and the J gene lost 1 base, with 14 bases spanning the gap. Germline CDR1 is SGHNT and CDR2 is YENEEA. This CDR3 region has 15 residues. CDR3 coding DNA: TGTGCCAGCGGCGCCGCAGGATTGAACACCGGGGAGCTGTTTTTT. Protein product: CASGAAGLNTGELFF. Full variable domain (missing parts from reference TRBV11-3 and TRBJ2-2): EAGVVQSPRYKIIEKKQPVAFWCNPISGHNTLYWYLQNLGQGPELLIRYENEEAVDDSQLPKDRFSAERLKGVDSTLKIQPAELGDSAVYLCASGAAGLNTGELFFGEGSRLTVL.

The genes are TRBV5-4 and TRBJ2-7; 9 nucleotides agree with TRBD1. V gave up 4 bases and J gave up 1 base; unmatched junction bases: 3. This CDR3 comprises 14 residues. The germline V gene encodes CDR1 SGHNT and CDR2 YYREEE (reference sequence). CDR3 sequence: CASSRGTGSYEQYF. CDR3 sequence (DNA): TGTGCCAGCAGCCGGGGGACAGGGTCCTACGAGCAGTACTTC.

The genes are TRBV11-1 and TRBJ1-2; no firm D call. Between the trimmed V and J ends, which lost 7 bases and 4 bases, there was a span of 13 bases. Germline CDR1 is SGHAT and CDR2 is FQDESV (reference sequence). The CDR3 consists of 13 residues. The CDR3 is CASTSAGGYGYTF. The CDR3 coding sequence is TGTGCCAGCACCTCAGCGGGCGGCTATGGCTACACCTTC.

In DNA form, the CDR3 reads TGTGCCAGCAGTTTAACAGGGGATATGCAGTACTTC. Protein product: CASSLTGDMQYF. V gene TRBV14 combines with J gene TRBJ2-7; 7 bases fit TRBD1. The CDR3 runs to 12 residues. Germline-derived CDR1 and CDR2 are SGHDN and FVKESK. With 6 bases clipped from V and 9 bases from J, the junction kept 8 bases outside the gene matches.

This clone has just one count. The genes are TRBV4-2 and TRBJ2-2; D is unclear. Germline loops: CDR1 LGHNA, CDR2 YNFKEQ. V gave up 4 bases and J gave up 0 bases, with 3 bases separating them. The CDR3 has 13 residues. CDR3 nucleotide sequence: TGTGCCAGCAGCCTCGCGAACACCGGGGAGCTGTTTTTT. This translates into CASSLANTGELFF.

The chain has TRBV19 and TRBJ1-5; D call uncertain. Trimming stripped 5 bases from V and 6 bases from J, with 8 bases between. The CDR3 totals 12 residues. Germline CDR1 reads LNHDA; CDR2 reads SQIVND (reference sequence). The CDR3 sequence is CASSPRGQPQHF. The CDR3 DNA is TGTGCCAGTAGTCCCCGGGGTCAGCCCCAGCATTTT.

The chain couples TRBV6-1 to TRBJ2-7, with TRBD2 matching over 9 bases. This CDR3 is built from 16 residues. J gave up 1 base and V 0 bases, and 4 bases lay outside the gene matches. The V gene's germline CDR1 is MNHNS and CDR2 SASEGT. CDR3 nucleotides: TGTGCCAGCAGTGAAGCCGGCGGGGGGGCTTCCTACGAGCAGTACTTC. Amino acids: CASSEAGGGASYEQYF.

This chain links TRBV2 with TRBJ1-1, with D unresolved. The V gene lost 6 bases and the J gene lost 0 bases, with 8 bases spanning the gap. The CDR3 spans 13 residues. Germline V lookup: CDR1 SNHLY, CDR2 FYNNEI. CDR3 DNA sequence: TGTGCCAGCAGAGGATCTATGAACACTGAAGCTTTCTTT. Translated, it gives CASRGSMNTEAFF. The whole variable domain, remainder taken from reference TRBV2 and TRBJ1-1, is EPEVTQTPSHQVTQMGQEVILRCVPISNHLYFYWYRQILGQKVEFLVSFYNNEISEKSEIFDDQFSVERPDGSNFTLKIRSTKLEDSAMYFCASRGSMNTEAFFGQGTRLTVV.

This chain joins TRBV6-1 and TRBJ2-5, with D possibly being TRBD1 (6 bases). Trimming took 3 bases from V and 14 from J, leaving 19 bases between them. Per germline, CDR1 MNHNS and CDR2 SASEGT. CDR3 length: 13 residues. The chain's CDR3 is CASSEGAGTLGYF. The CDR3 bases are TGTGCCAGCAGTGAGGGGGCAGGCACCCTGGGATACTTC.

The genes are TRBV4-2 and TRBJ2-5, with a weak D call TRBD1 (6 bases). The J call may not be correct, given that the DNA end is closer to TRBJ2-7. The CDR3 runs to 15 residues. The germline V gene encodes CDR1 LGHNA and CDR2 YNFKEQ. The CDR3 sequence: CASSQDQTGLDEQYF. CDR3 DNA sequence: TGTGCCAGCAGCCAAGATCAAACAGGGTTGGACGAGCAGTACTTC.

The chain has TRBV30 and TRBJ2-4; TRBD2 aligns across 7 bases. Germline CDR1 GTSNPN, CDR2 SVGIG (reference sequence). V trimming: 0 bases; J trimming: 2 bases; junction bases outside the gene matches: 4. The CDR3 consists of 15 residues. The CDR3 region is CAWSVWGGTKNIQYF. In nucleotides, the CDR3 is TGTGCCTGGAGTGTATGGGGGGGAACCAAAAACATTCAGTACTTC.

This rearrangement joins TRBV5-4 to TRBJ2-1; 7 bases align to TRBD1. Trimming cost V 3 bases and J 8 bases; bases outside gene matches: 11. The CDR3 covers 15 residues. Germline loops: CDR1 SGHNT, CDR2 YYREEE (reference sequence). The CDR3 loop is CASSSKTGDADEQFF. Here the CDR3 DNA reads TGTGCCAGCAGCTCGAAAACAGGGGATGCGGATGAGCAGTTCTTC.

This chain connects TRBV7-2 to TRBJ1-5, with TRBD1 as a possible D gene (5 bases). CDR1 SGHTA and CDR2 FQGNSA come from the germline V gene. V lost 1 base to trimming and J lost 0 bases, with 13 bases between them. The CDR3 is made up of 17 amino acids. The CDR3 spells CASSLGQGAYSNQPQHF. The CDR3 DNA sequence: TGTGCCAGCAGCTTAGGGCAGGGCGCCTATAGCAATCAGCCCCAGCATTTT.

The CDR3 DNA reads as TGTGCCAGCACCGGGACGACTCACACCGGGGAGCTGTTTTTT. It is translated as CASTGTTHTGELFF. The V call is TRBV11-3, the J call TRBJ2-2, with D perhaps matching TRBD1 or TRBD2 (5 bases each). Between the trimmed V and J ends, which lost 7 bases and 3 bases, there was a span of 12 bases. From germline, CDR1 is SGHNT and CDR2 YENEEA. The CDR3 sequence is 14 residues long.

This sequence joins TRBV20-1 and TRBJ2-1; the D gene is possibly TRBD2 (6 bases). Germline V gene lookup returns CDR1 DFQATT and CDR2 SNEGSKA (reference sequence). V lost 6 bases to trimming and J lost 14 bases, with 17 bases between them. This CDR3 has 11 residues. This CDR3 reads CSASTGTGKFF. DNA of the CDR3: TGCAGTGCATCAACCGGGACTGGAAAGTTCTTC.

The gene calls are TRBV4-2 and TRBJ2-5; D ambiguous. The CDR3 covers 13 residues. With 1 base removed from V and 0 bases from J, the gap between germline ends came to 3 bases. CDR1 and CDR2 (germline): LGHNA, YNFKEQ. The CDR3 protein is CASSQGNQETQYF. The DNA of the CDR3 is TGTGCCAGCAGCCAAGGGAACCAAGAGACCCAGTACTTC.

CDR3 DNA: TGTGCCAGCAGCCAAGATAGGCACCTCGGTGGAGGCTACACCTTC. It is translated as CASSQDRHLGGGYTF. This chain uses TRBV4-2 with TRBJ1-2; D is ambiguous. The CDR3 runs to 15 residues. V gave up 0 bases and J gave up 8 bases, with 16 bases separating them. Germline V gene data show CDR1 as LGHNA and CDR2 as YNFKEQ.

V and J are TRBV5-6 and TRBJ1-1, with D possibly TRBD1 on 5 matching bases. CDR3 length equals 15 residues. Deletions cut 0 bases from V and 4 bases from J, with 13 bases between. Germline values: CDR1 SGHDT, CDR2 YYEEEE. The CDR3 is CASSLVPAGATEAFF. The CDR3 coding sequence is TGTGCCAGCAGCTTGGTTCCCGCCGGGGCCACTGAAGCTTTCTTT.

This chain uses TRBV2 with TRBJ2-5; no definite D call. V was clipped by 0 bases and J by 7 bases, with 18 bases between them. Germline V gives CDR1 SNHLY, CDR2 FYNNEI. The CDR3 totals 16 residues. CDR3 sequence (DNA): TGTGCCAGCAGTGAAGCCCCCCCTGGGGTTCTTTCGACCCAGTACTTC. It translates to CASSEAPPGVLSTQYF.

CDR3: CATQAVGQETQYF. The DNA of the CDR3 is TGTGCCACCCAGGCGGTGGGACAAGAGACCCAGTACTTC. The chain carries TRBV25-1 and TRBJ2-5; D is undetermined. Trimming removed 10 bases from V and 2 bases from J, with 14 bases in between. This CDR3 spans 13 amino acids. Germline CDR1 and CDR2: MGHDK and SYGVNS.

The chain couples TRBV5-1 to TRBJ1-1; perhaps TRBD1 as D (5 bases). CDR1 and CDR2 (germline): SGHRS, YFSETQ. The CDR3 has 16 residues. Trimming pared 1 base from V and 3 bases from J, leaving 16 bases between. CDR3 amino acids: CASSLSSRAEYTEAFF. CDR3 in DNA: TGCGCCAGCAGCTTGTCTTCCAGGGCCGAATACACTGAAGCTTTCTTT. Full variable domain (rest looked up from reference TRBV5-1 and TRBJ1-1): KAGVTQTPRYLIKTRGQQVTLSCSPISGHRSVSWYQQTPGQGLQFLFEYFSETQRNKGNFPGRFSGRQFSNSRSEMNVSTLELGDSALYLCASSLSSRAEYTEAFFGQGTRLTVV.

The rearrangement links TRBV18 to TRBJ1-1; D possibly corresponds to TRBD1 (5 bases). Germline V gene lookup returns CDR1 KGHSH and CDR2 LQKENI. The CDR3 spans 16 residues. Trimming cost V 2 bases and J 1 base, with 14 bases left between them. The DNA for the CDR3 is TGTGCCAGCTCACCAAGGGCAGGGATGGGGAACACTGAAGCTTTCTTT. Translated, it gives CASSPRAGMGNTEAFF.

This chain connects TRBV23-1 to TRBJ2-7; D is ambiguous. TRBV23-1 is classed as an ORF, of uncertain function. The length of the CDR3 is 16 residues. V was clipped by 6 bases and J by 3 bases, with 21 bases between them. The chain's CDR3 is CASRRFDSRWVYEQYF. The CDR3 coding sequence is TGCGCCAGCAGGAGATTCGACTCCCGGTGGGTCTACGAGCAGTACTTC.